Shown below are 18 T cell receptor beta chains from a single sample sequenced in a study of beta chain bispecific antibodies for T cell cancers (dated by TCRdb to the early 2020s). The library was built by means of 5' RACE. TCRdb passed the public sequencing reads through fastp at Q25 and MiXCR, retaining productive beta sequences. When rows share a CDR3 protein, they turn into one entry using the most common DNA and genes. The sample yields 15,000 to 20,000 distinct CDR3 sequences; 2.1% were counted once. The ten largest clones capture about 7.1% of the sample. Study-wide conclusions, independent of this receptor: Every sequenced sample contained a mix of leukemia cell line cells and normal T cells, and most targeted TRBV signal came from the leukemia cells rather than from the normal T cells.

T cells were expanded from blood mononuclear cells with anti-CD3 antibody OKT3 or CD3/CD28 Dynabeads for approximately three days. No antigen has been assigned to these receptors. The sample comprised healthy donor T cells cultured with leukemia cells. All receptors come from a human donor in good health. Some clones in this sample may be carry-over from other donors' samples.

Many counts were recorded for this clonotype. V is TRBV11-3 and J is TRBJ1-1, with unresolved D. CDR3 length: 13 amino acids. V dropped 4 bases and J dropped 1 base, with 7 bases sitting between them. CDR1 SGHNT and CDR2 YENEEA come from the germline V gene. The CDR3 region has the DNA TGTGCCAGCAGCTGGTCAGCGAACACTGAAGCTTTCTTT. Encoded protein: CASSWSANTEAFF.

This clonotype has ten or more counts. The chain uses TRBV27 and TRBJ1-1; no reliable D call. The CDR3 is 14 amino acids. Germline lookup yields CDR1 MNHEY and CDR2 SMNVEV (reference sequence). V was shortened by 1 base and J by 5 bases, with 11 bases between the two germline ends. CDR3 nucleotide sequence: TGTGCCAGCAGTTTATGGGAAAGTGGGACTGAAGCTTTCTTT. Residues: CASSLWESGTEAFF.

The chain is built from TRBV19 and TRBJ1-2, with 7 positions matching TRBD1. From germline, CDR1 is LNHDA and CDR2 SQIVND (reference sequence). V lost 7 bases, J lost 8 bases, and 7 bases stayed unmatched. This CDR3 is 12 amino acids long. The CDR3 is CASTRDSYGYTF. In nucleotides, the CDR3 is TGTGCCAGTACCCGGGACAGTTACGGCTACACCTTC.

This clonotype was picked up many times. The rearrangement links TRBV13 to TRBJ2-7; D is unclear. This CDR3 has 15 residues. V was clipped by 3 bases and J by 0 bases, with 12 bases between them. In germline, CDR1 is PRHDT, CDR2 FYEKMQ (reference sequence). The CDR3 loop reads CASSFDGVGSYEQYF. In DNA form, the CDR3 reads TGTGCCAGCAGCTTCGATGGCGTTGGCTCCTACGAGCAGTACTTC.

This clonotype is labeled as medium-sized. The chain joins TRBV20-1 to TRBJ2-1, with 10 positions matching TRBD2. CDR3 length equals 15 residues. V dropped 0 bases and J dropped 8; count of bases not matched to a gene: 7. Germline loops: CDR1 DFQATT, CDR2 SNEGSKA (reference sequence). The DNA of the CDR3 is TGCAGTGCTAGAGATTTGGAGCGGGGGGGCTATGAGCAGTTCTTC. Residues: CSARDLERGGYEQFF.

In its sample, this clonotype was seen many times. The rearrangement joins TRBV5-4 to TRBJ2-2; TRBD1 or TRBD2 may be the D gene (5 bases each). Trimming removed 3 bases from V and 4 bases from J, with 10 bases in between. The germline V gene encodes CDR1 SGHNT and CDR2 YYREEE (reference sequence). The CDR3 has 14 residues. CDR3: CASSSGTTTGELFF. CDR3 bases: TGTGCCAGCAGCTCCGGGACGACCACCGGGGAGCTGTTTTTT.

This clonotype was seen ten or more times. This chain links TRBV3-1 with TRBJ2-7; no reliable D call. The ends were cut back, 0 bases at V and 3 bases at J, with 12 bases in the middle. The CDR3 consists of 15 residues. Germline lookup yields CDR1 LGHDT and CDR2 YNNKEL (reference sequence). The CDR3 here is CASSQDRAVLYEQYF. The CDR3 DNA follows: TGTGCCAGCAGCCAAGATAGGGCAGTACTCTACGAGCAGTACTTC.

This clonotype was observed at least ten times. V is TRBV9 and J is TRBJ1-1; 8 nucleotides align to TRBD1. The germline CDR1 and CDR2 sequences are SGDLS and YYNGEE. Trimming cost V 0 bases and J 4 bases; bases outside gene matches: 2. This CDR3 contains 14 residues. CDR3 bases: TGTGCCAGCAGCGTAGGGCAGGGGGCCACTGAAGCTTTCTTT. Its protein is CASSVGQGATEAFF.

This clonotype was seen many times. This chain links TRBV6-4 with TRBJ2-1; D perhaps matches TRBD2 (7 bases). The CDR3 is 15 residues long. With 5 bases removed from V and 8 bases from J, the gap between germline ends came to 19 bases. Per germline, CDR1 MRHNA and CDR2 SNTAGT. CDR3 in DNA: TGTGCCAGCAGTAGGGGGGGCATAGCATCCGATGAGCAGTTCTTC. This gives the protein CASSRGGIASDEQFF.

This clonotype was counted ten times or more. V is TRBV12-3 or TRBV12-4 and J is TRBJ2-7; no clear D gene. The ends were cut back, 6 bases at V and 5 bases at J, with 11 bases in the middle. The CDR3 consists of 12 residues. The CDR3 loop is CASSPGRNEQYF. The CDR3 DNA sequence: TGTGCCAGCAGCCCGGGCCGGAACGAGCAGTACTTC.

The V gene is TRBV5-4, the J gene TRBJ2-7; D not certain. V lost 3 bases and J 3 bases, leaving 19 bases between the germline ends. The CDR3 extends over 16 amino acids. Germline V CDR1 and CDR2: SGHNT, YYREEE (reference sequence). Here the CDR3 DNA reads TGTGCCAGCAGCTCGAACGTCGGCCGGCACATCTACGAGCAGTACTTC. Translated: CASSSNVGRHIYEQYF. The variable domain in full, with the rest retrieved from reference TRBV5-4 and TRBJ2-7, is ETGVTQSPTHLIKTRGQQVTLRCSSQSGHNTVSWYQQALGQGPQFIFQYYREEENGRGNFPPRFSGLQFPNYSSELNVNALELDDSALYLCASSSNVGRHIYEQYFGPGTRLTVT.

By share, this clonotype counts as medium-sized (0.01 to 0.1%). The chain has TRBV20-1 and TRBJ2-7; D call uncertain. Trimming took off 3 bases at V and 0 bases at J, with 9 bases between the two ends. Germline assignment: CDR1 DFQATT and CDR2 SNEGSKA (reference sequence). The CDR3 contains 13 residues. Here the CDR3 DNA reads TGCAGTGCTAGGGCAGTCAGCTCCTACGAGCAGTACTTC. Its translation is CSARAVSSYEQYF.

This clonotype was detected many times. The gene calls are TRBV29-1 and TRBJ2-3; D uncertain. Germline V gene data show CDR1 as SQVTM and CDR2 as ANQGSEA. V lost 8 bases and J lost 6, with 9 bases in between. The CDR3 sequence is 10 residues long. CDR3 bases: TGCAGCTCAACGTGGGATACGCAGTATTTT. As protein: CSSTWDTQYF.

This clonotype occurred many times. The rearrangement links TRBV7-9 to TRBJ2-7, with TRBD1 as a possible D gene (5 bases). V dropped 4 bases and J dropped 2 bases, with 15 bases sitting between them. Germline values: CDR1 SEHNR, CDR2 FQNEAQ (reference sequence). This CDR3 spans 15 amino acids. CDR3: CASSSLVRGTYEQYF. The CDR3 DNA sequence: TGTGCCAGCAGCTCCCTTGTAAGGGGAACCTACGAGCAGTACTTC.

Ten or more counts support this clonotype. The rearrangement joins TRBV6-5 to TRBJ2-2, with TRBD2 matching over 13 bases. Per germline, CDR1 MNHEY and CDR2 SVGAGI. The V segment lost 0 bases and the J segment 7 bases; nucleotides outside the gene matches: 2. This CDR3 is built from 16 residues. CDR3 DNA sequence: TGTGCCAGCAGTTACTCAGGACTAGCGGGGGACGGGGAGCTGTTTTTT. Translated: CASSYSGLAGDGELFF.

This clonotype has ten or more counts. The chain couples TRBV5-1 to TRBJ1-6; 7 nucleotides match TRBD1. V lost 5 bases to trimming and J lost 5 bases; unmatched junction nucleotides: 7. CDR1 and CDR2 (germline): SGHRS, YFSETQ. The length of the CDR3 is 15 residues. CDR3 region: CASSSGTADNSPLHF. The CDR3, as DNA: TGCGCCAGCAGTTCTGGGACAGCCGATAATTCACCCCTCCACTTT.

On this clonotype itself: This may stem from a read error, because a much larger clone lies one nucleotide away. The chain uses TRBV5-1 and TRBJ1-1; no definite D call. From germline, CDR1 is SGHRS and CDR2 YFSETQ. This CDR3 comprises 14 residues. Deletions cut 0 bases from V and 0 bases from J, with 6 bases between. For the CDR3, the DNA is TGCGCCAGCAGCTTGGGACGGGTGAACACTGAAGCTTTCTTT. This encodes CASSLGRVNTEAFF.

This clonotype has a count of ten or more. The CDR3 is CASRTPGPIYEQYF. CDR3 DNA: TGTGCCAGCCGCACCCCGGGACCGATCTACGAGCAGTACTTC. The chain recombines TRBV6-5 with TRBJ2-7; possibly TRBD1 or TRBD2 for D (5 bases each). Germline V CDR1 and CDR2: MNHEY, SVGAGI. V was shortened by 8 bases and J by 3 bases, with 17 bases between the two germline ends. This CDR3 comprises 14 residues.